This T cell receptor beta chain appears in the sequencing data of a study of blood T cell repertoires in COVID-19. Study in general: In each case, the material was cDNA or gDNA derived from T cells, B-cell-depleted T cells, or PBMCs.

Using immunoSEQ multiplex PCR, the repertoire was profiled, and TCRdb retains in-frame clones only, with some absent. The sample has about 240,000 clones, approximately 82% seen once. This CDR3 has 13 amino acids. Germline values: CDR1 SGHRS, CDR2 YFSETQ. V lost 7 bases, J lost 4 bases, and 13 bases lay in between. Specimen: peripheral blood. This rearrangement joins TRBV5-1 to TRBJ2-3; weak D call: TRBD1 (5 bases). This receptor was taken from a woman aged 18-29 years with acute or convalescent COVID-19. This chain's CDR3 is CASSIQGPDTQYF. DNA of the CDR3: TGCGCCAGCTCTATTCAGGGCCCAGATACGCAGTATTTT.